Listed here is a single T cell receptor (beta chain). Its antigen remains unidentified. This specimen belongs to a study of cytomegalovirus exposure and HLA in healthy donors. General study results and limits: Among the CMV-associated chains, three were confirmed in vitro as specific for CMV antigens. Researchers catalogued about 150 TCR beta chains as cytomegalovirus-associated.

The method was immunoSEQ multiplex PCR; TCRdb's version includes in-frame clones alone and lacks a portion of them. The table has about 300,000 clones, roughly 90% seen once. Trimming removed 5 bases from V and 6 bases from J; junction bases left unmatched: 11. The CDR3 sequence is 16 residues long. Germline V gives CDR1 LNHDA, CDR2 SQIVND (reference sequence). The receptor was derived from a woman under 30 in good health and CMV-seronegative. V usage is TRBV19 and J usage is TRBJ1-2, with 11 bases identical to TRBD1. Specimen: PBMCs. The CDR3, as DNA: TGTGCCAGTAGTGTGGGGTCCGGACAGGGGGCGGATGGCTACACCTTC. The encoded protein is CASSVGSGQGADGYTF. Looking up the rest from reference TRBV19 and TRBJ1-2 gives the full variable domain: DGGITQSPKYLFRKEGQNVTLSCEQNLNHDAMYWYRQDPGQGLRLIYYSQIVNDFQKGDIAEGYSVSREKKESFPLTVTSAQKNPTAFYLCASSVGSGQGADGYTFGSGTRLTVV.